The clone carrying this TCR beta chain was picked up a small number of times. Its antigen is undetermined. A much more abundant neighbour one base away suggests this may be a read error. This sample is drawn from a study of Graves' ophthalmopathy and Graves' hyperthyroidism. Study outcomes and limitations: Thyroid clonotypes that were expanded above 0.001 frequency mostly also appeared in blood. The model forecast ophthalmopathy progression, reaching 70.59% sensitivity and approximately 79% specificity.

Germline CDR1 SQVTM, CDR2 ANQGSEA. The length of the CDR3 is 14 residues. V shed 3 bases and J shed 2 bases, with 14 bases lying between them. CDR3 regions of TCR beta were amplified from RNA transcripts. Second-round multiplex PCR came after first-round RT-PCR with HTBI primers. A single record per CDR3 protein comes from TCRdb applying MiXCR to the multiplex PCR reads. The table has about 1.2 million distinct CDR3 sequences, roughly 35% seen once. The chain joins TRBV29-1 to TRBJ2-7; the D gene is possibly TRBD1 (5 bases). This sequence was found in an adult man with Graves' hyperthyroidism. Sequencing was performed on peripheral blood or thyroid tissue (not recorded which). Here the CDR3 reads CSVEGLNGAYEQYF. The CDR3 nucleotides are TGCAGCGTTGAGGGGCTCAACGGAGCCTACGAGCAGTACTTC.